This TCR beta chain originates from a study of T cell responses to AZD1222 COVID-19 vaccine. V lost 7 bases and J lost 0; bases outside the gene matches: 13. CDR3 size: 16 residues. Germline CDR1 and CDR2: SGHRS and YFSETQ. The table lists this clone with a few counts. Generated by immunoSEQ multiplex PCR, the TCRdb table keeps only in-frame clones and is missing some. This table holds some 150,000 clones, over 90% found once. Material: peripheral blood, obtained 28 days after the second AZD1222 dose. The chain recombines TRBV5-1 with TRBJ2-7, with TRBD1 identical over 7 bases. The sequence was obtained from an adult who received the AZD1222 COVID-19 vaccine. The CDR3 sequence is CASGEPGTALSYEQYF. CDR3 coding DNA: TGCGCCAGCGGGGAACCCGGGACAGCGCTCTCCTACGAGCAGTACTTC.